This note documents a single TCR beta chain sequence. Its antigen is undetermined. Being one base from a much bigger clone, this may be a read error. The record originates from a study of breast tumors, draining lymph nodes, adjacent tissues. TCRdb reprocessed the multiplex PCR reads with MiXCR, giving one entry per CDR3 protein. This sample has 45,000 to 60,000 distinct CDR3 sequences, with approximately 22% found just once. Study-wide results and limits: Luminal-like breast cancer showed significantly higher tumor–nontumor repertoire similarity than basal-like. Tumors had less TCR diversity than lymph nodes, more than nontumor tissue.

The sequencing sample was made of breast tumor tissue. The sequence was collected from a female donor with breast cancer. Some clones in this sample may be carry-over from other donors' samples.

The DNA of the CDR3 is TGTGCCACCAAACAGGGGACTGCTTACGAGCAGTACTTC. Translated, it gives CATKQGTAYEQYF. The gene calls are TRBV6-1 and TRBJ2-7; possibly TRBD1 for D (7 bases). CDR3 length: 13 residues. Germline CDR1 is MNHNS and CDR2 is SASEGT. Trimming shortened V by 10 bases and J by 4 bases, and 17 bases separated the two germline ends.